Below, one TCR beta chain is given with its context. Full-length variable regions came from constant-region reverse primers plus semi-nested Nested Universal Primer A PCR. Each CDR3 protein gets one entry after TCRdb re-called the 5' RACE reads with MiXCR. The sample includes more than 6,000 distinct CDR3 sequences, around half of them seen just once. The CDR3 has 14 residues. CDR1 is MNHNY, CDR2 SVGAGI, per germline (reference sequence). Trimming took 0 bases from V and 4 from J, leaving 9 bases between them. This TCR came from a female donor with breast cancer. The V gene is TRBV6-6, the J gene TRBJ1-1, with TRBD1 as a possible D gene (5 bases). Sequencing was done on a sample of naive CD4+ T cells sorted from a lymph node. Subset: naive CD4+ T cells, CD4+CD45RA+CD25-. CDR3 bases: TGTGCCAGCAGTTACTCGGAGAGGGGCACTGAAGCTTTCTTT. Its protein product is CASSYSERGTEAFF.